This T cell receptor (beta chain) was observed in a study of identical twins. General study points: Cord blood's abundant beta clonotypes had fewer insertions, unlike memory repertoires.

As regards this clonotype: Antigen: not known.

Template switching added a universal primer site, and cDNA bore unique molecular identifiers. MiXCR was run by TCRdb on the 5' RACE reads, yielding one entry per CDR3 protein. The table has 250,000 to 300,000 distinct CDR3 sequences, over 8.5% seen once. Only healthy Caucasians were included as donors. The V gene end was trimmed by 6 bases and the J gene end by 3 bases; junction bases not matched to a gene: 6. Germline assignment: CDR1 SQVTM and CDR2 ANQGSEA. The CDR3 sequence is 13 residues long. In addition, the sample was reused for a study of yellow fever vaccine responses in identical twins.

This clonotype originated in a woman between 18 and 29 years old in good health. V and J are TRBV29-1 and TRBJ2-7; 9 nucleotides agree with TRBD2. The sample consisted of CD8+ T cells sorted from blood. The CDR3 region is CSVGGGASYEQYF. CDR3 coding DNA: TGCAGCGTAGGCGGGGGGGCAAGCTACGAGCAGTACTTC.